The 25 T cell receptor beta chains in this list originate from one sample, sequenced in a study of shared clonotypes between healthy human individuals. Profiling relied on immunoSEQ multiplex PCR, and the TCRdb table lists in-frame clones only, not all of them. Among about 2.1 million clones listed, 93% were seen once. Terminally differentiated effector memory CD45RA+ cells were left out of the naive CD8 fraction, which was CD45RO-negative and positively selected for CCR7. The sequenced sample consisted of naive CD8+ T cells from PBMCs. Source of these receptors: a man between 18 and 29 years old in good health. Some clones in this sample may be carry-over from other donors' samples.

The chain uses TRBV27 and TRBJ2-3; no definite D call. The CDR3 has 16 residues. The ends were cut back, 2 bases at V and 5 bases at J, with 17 bases in the middle. In germline, CDR1 is MNHEY, CDR2 SMNVEV (reference sequence). CDR3 sequence (DNA): TGTGCCAGCAGTTTAAGGCGAAAGGATCGGATAGATACGCAGTATTTT. Translated, it gives CASSLRRKDRIDTQYF.

As for this clone: The identical CDR3 is also encoded by other nucleotide sequences in the sample. The rearrangement joins TRBV7-6 to TRBJ2-1; 10 positions agree with TRBD1. Per germline, CDR1 SGHVS and CDR2 FNYEAQ. Germline trimming cut 8 bases from V and 4 bases from J; bases unmatched to any gene: 2. This CDR3 region has 13 residues. CDR3 coding DNA: TGTGCCAGCCGGGACAGGGGTTACAATGAGCAGTTCTTC. Its protein product is CASRDRGYNEQFF.

This clone came up once. The chain combines TRBV7-9 with TRBJ2-2, with 15 positions matching TRBD2. Germline assignment: CDR1 SEHNR and CDR2 FQNEAQ (reference sequence). V was pared by 5 bases and J by 6 bases, with 10 bases of the junction left unmatched. The CDR3 covers 18 residues. CDR3 sequence reads: CASSGQGLAGGPPGELFF. The CDR3 nucleotides are TGTGCCAGCAGCGGACAGGGACTAGCGGGAGGCCCGCCCGGGGAGCTGTTTTTT. Looking up the rest from reference TRBV7-9 and TRBJ2-2 gives the full variable domain: DTGVSQNPRHKITKRGQNVTFRCDPISEHNRLYWYRQTLGQGPEFLTYFQNEAQLEKSRLLSDRFSAERPKGSFSTLEIQRTEQGDSAMYLCASSGQGLAGGPPGELFFGEGSRLTVL.

This clone is a singleton in its sample. The chain employs TRBV11-2 and TRBJ2-5, with 11 bases fitting TRBD2. Looked up from germline, CDR1 is SGHAT and CDR2 is FQNNGV. Trimming at V came to 1 base and at J to 4 bases, leaving 5 bases not matched to a gene. This CDR3 contains 16 residues. The CDR3 DNA follows: TGTGCCAGCAGCTTAGGTCTTGGGACTAGCGGAGAGACCCAGTACTTC. It encodes CASSLGLGTSGETQYF.

CDR3 sequence reads: CASSQRTSGEYNEQFF. The CDR3 DNA reads TGTGCCAGCAGCCAACGGACTAGCGGGGAATACAATGAGCAGTTCTTC. The chain is built from TRBV7-6 and TRBJ2-1; 12 positions agree with TRBD2. Germline CDR1 is SGHVS and CDR2 is FNYEAQ. This CDR3 is built from 16 residues. V lost 5 bases and J lost 4; bases outside the gene matches: 6.

This clone was observed once. The CDR3 sequence: CASSLVAQATGELFF. In nucleotides, the CDR3 is TGTGCCAGCAGCTTAGTAGCACAGGCCACCGGGGAGCTGTTTTTT. V is TRBV7-3 and J is TRBJ2-2; D may be TRBD1 (5 bases). The CDR3 is 15 residues long. CDR1 and CDR2 (germline): SGHTA, FQGTGA. V dropped 2 bases and J dropped 4 bases, with 11 bases sitting between them.

This clone was recorded a few times. The genes are TRBV2 and TRBJ1-1, with D possibly matching TRBD1 (5 bases). CDR3 length: 11 amino acids. Trimming took off 9 bases at V and 5 bases at J, with 10 bases between the two ends. Germline CDR1 SNHLY, CDR2 FYNNEI. The chain's CDR3 is CARGRGTEAFF. For the CDR3, the DNA is TGTGCCAGGGGGCGGGGGACTGAAGCTTTCTTT.

The genes are TRBV30 and TRBJ1-5, with unresolved D. The CDR3 is 13 residues long. Germline V gene data show CDR1 as GTSNPN and CDR2 as SVGIG (reference sequence). Trimming stripped 0 bases from V and 5 bases from J, with 8 bases between. The DNA of the CDR3 is TGTGCCTGGAGTGTAGAGAGGTATCAGCCCCAGCATTTT. Its translation is CAWSVERYQPQHF.

This clone was picked up one time. CDR3 loop: CASSAGQGAVNEQFF. The CDR3 DNA is TGTGCCAGCAGTGCCGGACAGGGGGCTGTCAATGAGCAGTTCTTC. The chain recombines TRBV6-1 with TRBJ2-1, with 11 bases fitting TRBD1. The CDR3 consists of 15 residues. V shed 4 bases and J 6 bases; nucleotides not matched to a gene: 5. Germline V gene lookup returns CDR1 MNHNS and CDR2 SASEGT.

This clone was counted a single time. The DNA of the CDR3 is TGTGCCAGCGGTCCCAGGGGGCGCGTAGATCAGCCCCAGCATTTT. This sequence encodes CASGPRGRVDQPQHF. V and J are TRBV6-1 and TRBJ1-5, with 8 bases aligning to TRBD1. Germline CDR1 and CDR2: MNHNS and SASEGT. The CDR3 consists of 15 residues. After removal of 8 bases from V and 5 bases from J, the junction contained 11 bases not matched to a gene.

About this clone: The same CDR3 also results from other DNA sequences found in this sample. V usage is TRBV29-1 and J usage is TRBJ1-1, with D uncertain. Germline V CDR1 and CDR2: SQVTM, ANQGSEA. Trimming took 7 bases from V and 0 from J, leaving 6 bases between them. This CDR3 has 11 amino acids. CDR3 sequence reads: CSGRVNTEAFF. The DNA for the CDR3 is TGCAGCGGCCGGGTGAACACTGAAGCTTTCTTT.

This clone was counted once. This chain joins TRBV15 and TRBJ2-7; TRBD1 matches at 8 bases. With 0 bases clipped from V and 5 bases from J, the junction kept 9 bases outside the gene matches. Germline CDR1 LNHNV, CDR2 YYDKDF (reference sequence). The CDR3 length is 16 residues. The CDR3 DNA reads TGTGCCACCAGCAGAGAATCAACAGGGGGGTTCCACGAGCAGTACTTC. Translating gives CATSRESTGGFHEQYF.

V and J are TRBV2 and TRBJ2-5; 9 positions match TRBD1. CDR3 size: 14 residues. Germline CDR1 SNHLY, CDR2 FYNNEI. Trimming at V came to 6 bases and at J to 5 bases, leaving 7 bases not matched to a gene. The CDR3 DNA is TGTGCCAGCAGGGAAACAGGGGGCGGGGAGACCCAGTACTTC. Its protein product is CASRETGGGETQYF.

This chain joins TRBV5-5 and TRBJ2-7, with D uncertain. Germline CDR1 is SGHKS and CDR2 is YYEKEE (reference sequence). The V and J ends lost 0 bases and 3 bases respectively, with 7 bases between them. The CDR3 runs 13 residues. CDR3 sequence: CASSLASVYEQYF. The CDR3 DNA reads as TGTGCCAGCAGCTTGGCCTCAGTCTACGAGCAGTACTTC.

The chain employs TRBV28 and TRBJ2-5, with a tentative D call TRBD2 (5 bases). The V and J ends lost 8 bases and 2 bases respectively, with 30 bases between them. Germline V CDR1 and CDR2: MDHEN, SYDVKM. The CDR3 has 19 amino acids. This chain's CDR3 is CASSERSPAGVPGQETQYF. In DNA form, the CDR3 reads TGTGCCAGCTCCGAAAGATCGCCCGCCGGGGTACCGGGACAAGAGACCCAGTACTTC.

This clone was seen only once. V and J are TRBV4-3 and TRBJ1-1; a possible D gene is TRBD1 (5 bases). Germline V gene data show CDR1 as LGHNA and CDR2 as YSLEER. With 1 base removed from V and 6 bases from J, the gap between germline ends came to 12 bases. The CDR3 length is 14 residues. CDR3 residues: CASSQGLGRAEAFF. Here the CDR3 DNA reads TGCGCCAGCAGCCAAGGCTTGGGCAGGGCTGAAGCTTTCTTT.

This chain connects TRBV19 to TRBJ1-5; D gene ambiguous. V dropped 6 bases and J dropped 3 bases, with 6 bases sitting between them. CDR3 size: 12 residues. Germline V gene lookup returns CDR1 LNHDA and CDR2 SQIVND (reference sequence). CDR3 region: CASRLANQPQHF. CDR3 in DNA: TGTGCCAGTAGGCTAGCCAATCAGCCCCAGCATTTT. The entire variable domain, with the rest obtained from reference TRBV19 and TRBJ1-5, is as follows: DGGITQSPKYLFRKEGQNVTLSCEQNLNHDAMYWYRQDPGQGLRLIYYSQIVNDFQKGDIAEGYSVSREKKESFPLTVTSAQKNPTAFYLCASRLANQPQHFGDGTRLSIL.

This chain uses TRBV25-1 with TRBJ2-2; TRBD2 agrees at 9 bases. The CDR3 has 18 residues. Germline V gene lookup returns CDR1 MGHDK and CDR2 SYGVNS. V was pared by 1 base and J by 2 bases, with 8 bases of the junction left unmatched. In DNA, the CDR3 is TGTGCCAGCAGTGAATGGGGTATAGCGGGAGACAACACCGGGGAGCTGTTTTTT. Amino acids: CASSEWGIAGDNTGELFF.

The V and J genes are TRBV18 and TRBJ2-1, with a possible D match to TRBD1 (6 bases). Looked up from germline, CDR1 is KGHSH and CDR2 is LQKENI. V was trimmed by 1 base and J by 7 bases, leaving 20 bases between them. The CDR3 is 17 residues long. The CDR3 nucleotides are TGTGCCAGCTCACCACGTGGGGGCCGCCGGCTAGGGAATGAGCAGTTCTTC. Translating it yields CASSPRGGRRLGNEQFF.

The chain uses TRBV5-4 and TRBJ2-7; 7 bases match TRBD1. This CDR3 is built from 14 residues. Germline V lookup: CDR1 SGHNT, CDR2 YYREEE (reference sequence). The junction had 6 bases not matched to a gene; V was cut back by 4 bases and J by 2 bases. In DNA form, the CDR3 reads TGTGCCAGCAGCCTGGACAGGTCCACCTACGAGCAGTACTTC. It yields the protein CASSLDRSTYEQYF.

The rearrangement links TRBV27 to TRBJ2-1; D not resolved. The CDR3 loop spans 12 amino acids. Trimming removed 5 bases from V and 10 bases from J, with 12 bases in between. Germline V gene lookup returns CDR1 MNHEY and CDR2 SMNVEV (reference sequence). Here the CDR3 DNA reads TGTGCCAGCAGTACCGGTCCTCACGAGCAGTTCTTC. Translated, it gives CASSTGPHEQFF.

The chain couples TRBV9 to TRBJ2-1, with TRBD2 matching over 8 bases. After removal of 4 bases from V and 0 bases from J, the junction contained 6 bases not matched to a gene. This CDR3 is built from 16 residues. Germline CDR1 reads SGDLS; CDR2 reads YYNGEE. CDR3: CASSLFGTSSYNEQFF. CDR3 coding DNA: TGTGCCAGCAGCCTGTTTGGGACTAGCTCCTACAATGAGCAGTTCTTC. Drawing the rest from reference TRBV9 and TRBJ2-1, the complete variable domain is DSGVTQTPKHLITATGQRVTLRCSPRSGDLSVYWYQQSLDQGLQFLIQYYNGEERAKGNILERFSAQQFPDLHSELNLSSLELGDSALYFCASSLFGTSSYNEQFFGPGTRLTVL.

This clone has only one observation. The CDR3 coding sequence is TGTGCCAGCAGCTTAGACACGATCTCCTACGAGCAGTACTTC. This gives the protein CASSLDTISYEQYF. This chain connects TRBV7-2 to TRBJ2-7, with D unresolved. The CDR3 covers 14 residues. Looked up from germline, CDR1 is SGHTA and CDR2 is FQGNSA. The germline V and J ends were trimmed by 1 base and 0 bases, with 7 bases remaining between them. Complete variable domain (other parts from reference TRBV7-2 and TRBJ2-7): GAGVSQSPSNKVTEKGKDVELRCDPISGHTALYWYRQSLGQGLEFLIYFQGNSAPDKSGLPSDRFSAERTGGSVSTLTIQRTQQEDSAVYLCASSLDTISYEQYFGPGTRLTVT.

The J gene is TRBJ2-3, the V gene TRBV9; D gene unclear. CDR1 is SGDLS and CDR2 is YYNGEE in the germline V gene. Trimming pared 4 bases from V and 4 bases from J, leaving 13 bases between. This CDR3 has 14 residues. The chain's CDR3 is CASSPYTGSDTQYF. The CDR3 region has the DNA TGTGCCAGCAGCCCCTACACCGGTTCAGATACGCAGTATTTT.

V usage is TRBV19 and J usage is TRBJ2-1; weak D call: TRBD2 (5 bases). Germline CDR1 is LNHDA and CDR2 is SQIVND (reference sequence). V lost 6 bases, J lost 7 bases, and 16 bases lay in between. There are 14 residues in the CDR3. DNA for the CDR3: TGTGCCAGTAGCCCCGGGAACGTGATAAATGAGCAGTTCTTC. Amino acids: CASSPGNVINEQFF. The whole variable domain, remainder taken from reference TRBV19 and TRBJ2-1, is DGGITQSPKYLFRKEGQNVTLSCEQNLNHDAMYWYRQDPGQGLRLIYYSQIVNDFQKGDIAEGYSVSREKKESFPLTVTSAQKNPTAFYLCASSPGNVINEQFFGPGTRLTVL.